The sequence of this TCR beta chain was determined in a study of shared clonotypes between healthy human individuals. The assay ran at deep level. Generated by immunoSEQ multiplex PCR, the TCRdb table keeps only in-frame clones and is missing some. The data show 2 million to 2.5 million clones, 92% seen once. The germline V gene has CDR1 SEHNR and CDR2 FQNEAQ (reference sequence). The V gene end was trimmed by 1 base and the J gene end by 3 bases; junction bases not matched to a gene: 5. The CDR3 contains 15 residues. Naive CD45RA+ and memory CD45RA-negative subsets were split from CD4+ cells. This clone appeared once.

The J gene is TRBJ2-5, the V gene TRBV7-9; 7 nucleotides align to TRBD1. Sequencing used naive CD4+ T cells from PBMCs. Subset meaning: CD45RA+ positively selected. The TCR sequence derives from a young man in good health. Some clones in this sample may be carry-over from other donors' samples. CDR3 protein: CASSLDFGTEETQYF. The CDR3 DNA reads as TGTGCCAGCAGCTTAGATTTCGGGACAGAAGAGACCCAGTACTTC.